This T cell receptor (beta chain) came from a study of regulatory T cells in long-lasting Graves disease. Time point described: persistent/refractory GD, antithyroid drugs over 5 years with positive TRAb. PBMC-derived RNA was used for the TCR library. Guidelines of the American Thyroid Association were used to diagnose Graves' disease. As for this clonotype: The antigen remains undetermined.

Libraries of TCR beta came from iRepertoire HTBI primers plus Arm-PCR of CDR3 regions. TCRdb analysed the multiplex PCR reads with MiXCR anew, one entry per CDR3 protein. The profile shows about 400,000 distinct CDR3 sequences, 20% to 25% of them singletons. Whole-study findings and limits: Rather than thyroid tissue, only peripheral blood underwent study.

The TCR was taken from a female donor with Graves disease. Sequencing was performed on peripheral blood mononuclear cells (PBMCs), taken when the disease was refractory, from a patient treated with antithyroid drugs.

CDR3 protein: CASSQDLHGGAQATEAFF. The CDR3 bases are TGCGCCAGCAGCCAAGATTTGCATGGCGGGGCCCAGGCCACTGAAGCTTTCTTT. The rearrangement joins TRBV4-3 to TRBJ1-1; perhaps TRBD1 as D (5 bases). The germline CDR1 and CDR2 sequences are LGHNA and YSLEER. Trimming removed 0 bases at V and 4 bases at J, with 21 bases between. This CDR3 is 18 amino acids long.